This T cell receptor beta chain was identified during a study of blood T cell repertoires in COVID-19 (dated by TCRdb to about 2020). In terms of the full investigation: Collaborator samples came from the United States, Italy and Spain and covered acute and convalescent phases of COVID-19. The samples were drawn from the first 160 participants of the ongoing ImmuneRACE study and from 1,254 subjects provided by 6 global collaborators. Nearly every sample came with metadata listing a de-identified subject ID, COVID-19 status, age in years and sex. HLA class I and class II types, where available, came from metadata supplied by the sample provider rather than from assay-based typing. The prospective study material was composed of cDNA or gDNA derived from T cells, B-cell-depleted T cells, or PBMCs. Subjects who had been exposed to COVID-19, were actively infected with it, or had recovered from it provided the deeply sampled blood TCRbeta repertoires that made up the dataset. The repertoires were released in a freely available public database meant as a resource for research on the immune response to SARS-CoV-2.

From its cysteine to its phenylalanine, the CDR3 spans 16 amino acids. The retained sequence is limited to the CDR3, 48 bases, with the frame set at the first base. Relative to germline, V is missing 4 bases and J is missing 2 bases, with 4 bases of the junction outside any gene match. The germline V gene yields SGHRS for CDR1 and YFSETQ for CDR2. At one collaborating source in Seattle, patients were enrolled during active infection and were followed longitudinally through the course of disease. The collaborating institutions used their own protocols to collect whole blood in K2EDTA tubes. Collaborator samples were shipped for TCRbeta analysis as frozen whole blood, isolated PBMCs, or DNA extracted from either sample type. The count of this clone is one. Its antigen target is currently unknown. Base qualities are not recorded, but no much larger clone differs from it by a single base. The immunoSEQ Assay, a bias-controlled multiplex PCR, was used to amplify TCRbeta CDR3 regions from genomic DNA. The published analysis was carried out like this. The number of nucleated cells in each sample was estimated from the amplification of reference gene primers within the assay. Sequence reads were collapsed and filtered to measure the absolute abundance of every unique TCRbeta CDR3 rearrangement. For each sample, productive Simpson clonality was calculated by taking the square root of Simpson's diversity index across productive rearrangements. As stored in TCRdb, this immuneACCESS dataset retains in-frame rearrangements with V and J assigned. A fraction of the clones does not appear; measured against another copy, unresolved V genes explain less than half of the discrepancy, and the remainder lacks a known reason. That table is the source of V, J and clone size, and D and trimming were worked out from the DNA. The sample table shows about 200,000 clones, and around nine tenths are seen once. The top ten hold 0.7% to 0.85% of the sample.

Results the study describes overall, beyond this receptor: The amount of clinical and demographic metadata varied by source and participant and was provided uncurated.

The TCR sequence derives from a man aged 55 to 70 with COVID-19, enrolled during active disease. Material for sequencing was peripheral blood. The chain couples TRBV5-1 to TRBJ2-6; 9 nucleotides in the junction match TRBD2. CDR3 region: CASSVSGSPGANVLTF. The DNA is TGCGCCAGCAGCGTTAGCGGGAGCCCTGGGGCCAACGTCCTGACTTTC.